The 9 T cell receptor beta chains below all came from one sample that was sequenced in a study of T cells in localized non-small cell lung cancer. Only in-frame clones appear in the TCRdb table, and some are missing; sequencing was by immunoSEQ multiplex PCR. The sample carries fewer than 45,000 clones, about 90% recorded once. Sequences were derived from peripheral blood, sampled before any cancer treatment. The receptors here all came from a man aged 40-75 years with stage I lung adenocarcinoma.

As DNA, the CDR3 is TGTGCCAGCAGCGGGCCCGGGGGTGGCAATTCACCCCTCCACTTT. It codes for CASSGPGGGNSPLHF. The chain joins TRBV5-4 to TRBJ1-6; D is possibly TRBD1 (5 bases). Trimming shortened V by 4 bases and J by 7 bases, and 15 bases separated the two germline ends. Germline lookup yields CDR1 SGHNT and CDR2 YYREEE (reference sequence). CDR3 length equals 15 residues.

This rearrangement joins TRBV11-3 to TRBJ2-5; 7 nucleotides align to TRBD1. The CDR3 consists of 15 residues. Trimming cost V 1 base and J 4 bases; bases outside gene matches: 6. The germline V gene has CDR1 SGHNT and CDR2 YENEEA. The CDR3 loop reads CASSLGETGLETQYF. The CDR3 DNA follows: TGTGCCAGCAGCTTAGGGGAGACAGGGCTAGAGACCCAGTACTTC.

V is TRBV27 and J is TRBJ1-1; 7 positions agree with TRBD1. After removal of 6 bases from V and 9 bases from J, the junction contained 10 bases not matched to a gene. Germline loops: CDR1 MNHEY, CDR2 SMNVEV (reference sequence). The CDR3 runs to 13 residues. As DNA, the CDR3 is TGTGCCAGCAGCTCCGGACAGGCGGGTAAAGCTTTCTTT. This encodes CASSSGQAGKAFF.

This clone was seen more than once but under ten times. The J gene is TRBJ2-2, the V gene TRBV4-3; maybe TRBD2 (7 bases). Trimming cost V 3 bases and J 3 bases, with 23 bases left between them. Germline CDR1 and CDR2: LGHNA and YSLEER. This CDR3 has 19 residues. The CDR3 nucleotides are TGCGCCAGCAGCCAGAAGGGGGGGAGAGGTTTCCTATACACCGGGGAGCTGTTTTTT. Residues: CASSQKGGRGFLYTGELFF.

The V and J genes are TRBV15 and TRBJ2-5; 11 bases fit TRBD2. The end of the DNA fits TRBJ2-7 better, so the J call may be wrong. CDR1 and CDR2 from the germline V gene are LNHNV and YYDKDF (reference sequence). There are 15 residues in the CDR3. The CDR3 DNA reads TGTGCCACCAGCAGAGACCTAGCGGGAGGAAACGAGCAGTACTTC. Translating it yields CATSRDLAGGNEQYF.

This clone showed up just a few times. V usage is TRBV7-9 and J usage is TRBJ1-4, with 9 bases identical to TRBD1. The germline gives CDR1 SEHNR, CDR2 FQNEAQ (reference sequence). The V segment lost 5 bases and the J segment 8 bases; nucleotides outside the gene matches: 9. The CDR3 is 15 amino acids. This chain's CDR3 is CASSELGQGGEKLFF. DNA of the CDR3: TGTGCCAGCAGCGAACTGGGACAGGGAGGCGAAAAACTGTTTTTT.

The chain uses TRBV28 and TRBJ2-2, with 8 bases fitting TRBD2. The V and J ends lost 10 bases and 2 bases, in that order; junction bases with no gene match: 9. The CDR3 has 15 residues. Per germline, CDR1 MDHEN and CDR2 SYDVKM. CDR3 bases: TGTGCCACCTCGGGAGGGACTTCTAACACCGGGGAGCTGTTTTTT. Encoded protein: CATSGGTSNTGELFF. The entire variable domain, with the rest obtained from reference TRBV28 and TRBJ2-2, is as follows: DVKVTQSSRYLVKRTGEKVFLECVQDMDHENMFWYRQDPGLGLRLIYFSYDVKMKEKGDIPEGYSVSREKKERFSLILESASTNQTSMYLCATSGGTSNTGELFFGEGSRLTVL.

The rearrangement joins TRBV7-2 to TRBJ2-7; no clear D. Germline CDR1 reads SGHTA; CDR2 reads FQGNSA. This CDR3 region has 13 residues. Deletions cut 2 bases from V and 5 bases from J, with 10 bases between. CDR3 loop: CASSLKVLNEQYF. CDR3 DNA: TGTGCCAGCAGCTTAAAGGTCCTTAACGAGCAGTACTTC.

The chain is built from TRBV15 and TRBJ2-1; D possibly uses TRBD1 or TRBD2 (5 bases each). CDR3 length equals 15 residues. Trimming pared 1 base from V and 2 bases from J, leaving 9 bases between. CDR1 is LNHNV, CDR2 YYDKDF, per germline (reference sequence). The CDR3 loop is CATSRGGTAYNEQFF. Here the CDR3 DNA reads TGTGCCACCAGCAGAGGTGGGACCGCCTACAATGAGCAGTTCTTC.